What follows describes a single T cell receptor (beta chain). This clone was seen once. It lacks a known antigen. The input lacks base qualities; no much larger clone sits a single base away. Library method: the immunoSEQ multiplex PCR assay. For the multiplex PCR, a mixture combining 60 forward primers for TCR Vbeta segments and 13 reverse primers for TCR Jbeta segments was used. A multiplex PCR assay on genomic DNA amplified the CDR3 region of rearranged TCR beta genes. Amplified TCR beta libraries were sequenced as 87-base-pair reads on the Illumina HiSeq System. The paper's data handling went like this. A later analysis tallied roughly 76 million unique TCR beta chains across the 700 or so repertoires, and about 12 million of those chains were shared by two or more donors. Raw reads were error-corrected and collapsed into unique sequences with a nearest-neighbor algorithm that merged closely related sequences to remove PCR and sequencing errors. CDR3 sequences were aligned to IMGT reference sequences to assign V, D and J gene segments. For a sequence to be retained, a match of at least six nucleotides to both a V gene segment and a J gene segment was required. Rearrangements were classified as productive when the CDR3 lacked stop codons and remained in frame with V and J, and all other rearrangements were classified as non-productive. Following IMGT convention, CDR3 was defined as the stretch from the second conserved V-encoded cysteine up to the conserved J-encoded phenylalanine. The earlier analysis of more than 450 of the donors excluded sequences that lacked an unambiguous match to a single V gene segment. An earlier analysis of 587 of the donors called V segments functional above 56.7% productive rearrangements and segregating when the between-donor standard deviation exceeded 5%. To diagnose cytomegalovirus status from the catalog of TCR beta chain sequences, a statistical classification framework was built. In a later analysis, V and J genes were assigned by comparing TCR nucleotide sequences against IMGT/GENE-DB human TR gene sequences. In a later analysis, CDR3 sequences and most-parsimonious VDJ recombination scenarios were assigned using the TCRdist pipeline. A later analysis defined each TCR beta chain by its CDR3 amino acid sequence plus V-gene family, and excluded reads lacking a unique V-gene family. As a way to deal with suspected cross-contamination and a sequencing artifact, a later analysis dropped 592 nucleotide sequences that were highly shared and had low generation probability. In a later analysis, a clonal expansion index was calculated for each public chain from normalized within-repertoire ranks of inferred template counts. In a later analysis, generation probabilities were computed with a VDJ recombination model fitted to out-of-frame rearrangements, and the resulting probabilities were checked against IGoR. Hypergeometric tests were used in a later analysis to score TCR-TCR, TCR-HLA and TCR-CMV co-occurrence, with a repertoire-size bias correction applied to the TCR pairs. False discovery rates were estimated in a later analysis by permuting HLA or CMV assignments 20 times. A later analysis grouped co-occurring TCRs with DBSCAN, adding TCRdist sequence similarity when clustering within HLA-allele-positive subsets. Repertoires with fewer than 30,000 or more than 120,000 public chains were left out of co-occurrence clustering, as were about 5 repertoires with anomalous nucleotide sharing. As stored in TCRdb, this immuneACCESS dataset retains in-frame rearrangements with V and J assigned. A fraction of the clones does not appear; measured against another copy, unresolved V genes explain less than half of the discrepancy, and the remainder lacks a known reason. The DNA gave D and trimming, while V, J and clone size come from that table. This sample holds around 140,000 clones; 75% to 90% were observed only once. The ten largest clones represent 4.5% to 5.5% of the sample.

The junction shows trimming of 0 bases on V and 6 bases on J, plus 15 bases between the germline ends. Its CDR3 holds 15 amino acids, cysteine through phenylalanine. Only CDR3 DNA is held: 45 bases, read in frame from base 1. Reading the germline V gene gives CDR1 SGDLS and CDR2 YYNGEE. This specimen comes from a study of cytomegalovirus exposure and HLA in healthy donors (dated by TCRdb to 2016 to 2017). Concerning the study at large: According to an earlier analysis of 450 to 650 of the donors, about 179 million T cells yielded 117 million unique TCR beta sequences and more than 250 Gb of sequence data. About 320 gigabases of sequencing data and 80 million or so unique TCR sequences were included in an early release covering 500 to 750 HLA-typed donors. Of the approximately 400 genotyped donors, 81% were placed in the genetic ancestry cluster associated with self-reported Caucasian donors. The study was designed to test whether signatures of past pathogen exposure could be identified by cataloging public T cell receptors. Using immunosequencing, the study profiled T cell repertoires from about 620 subjects and related those repertoires to cytomegalovirus serostatus. Along with the approximately 700-subject first cohort, a separate validation cohort of more than 90 different subjects was used. High-throughput TCR immunosequencing, statistical association of individual TCRs with disease status, and machine learning were combined to predict cytomegalovirus infection status. A later analysis re-examined previously published TCR beta repertoires from 600 to 700 donors and added high-resolution HLA genotyping to investigate patterns of TCR occurrence. The later analysis used no new phenotypic data to find candidate immune exposures, relying instead on TCR beta sequences and their occurrence across donors. In an earlier analysis of several hundred of the donors, high-throughput TCR beta sequencing was used to judge whether each TCR beta V gene segment behaved as functional or pseudogenic. Donor age, sex, ethnicity and CMV serostatus were compiled together with the repertoire data. A later genetic analysis took genome-wide SNP genotypes for about 55% of the roughly 700 donors and used that subset as a discovery cohort. All discovery cohort repertoires had been generated using a single sequencing platform. Both class I and class II loci were covered by HLA typing, at four-digit resolution. Typing coverage varied by locus: roughly 629-630 donors for A, B, C, DRB1 and DQB1; under 550 for DQA1; about 570 for DPA1; more than 450 for DPB1. About five DR-DQ haplotypes were treated as single units for association and clustering because of strong linkage in the cohort. Among under 450 genotyped donors of the cohort, an average of approximately 250,000 unique TCR beta nucleotide sequences were sequenced per donor, 15% to 20% of them non-productive.

The cohort was made up of approximately 670 healthy bone marrow donors. At the time of sampling, every cohort member was nominally healthy, though immune exposures that went unrecorded were likely present. The donor tested CMV seronegative, placing the donor among the 350 or so seronegative members of the cohort. Every donor gave a peripheral blood sample, and the peripheral blood mononuclear cells from that sample were used for TCR beta sequencing. Genomic DNA was extracted from the blood cell samples with the Qiagen DNeasy Blood Extraction Kit. Results the study describes overall, beyond this receptor: An earlier analysis of approximately 570 of the donors showed that most TCR beta V segments appeared in productive rearrangements either about 87% or about 30% of the time, which broadly matched IMGT annotations. Most TCR sequences were observed very rarely across donors, whereas some public TCRs were present in many individuals. A later analysis found that most CMV-associated TCR beta chains appeared HLA-restricted, with HLA associations seemingly driven largely by CMV exposure. Only TCR beta chains were sequenced in this cohort, and the absence of alpha or paired-chain data limited detectable features. When HLA alleles, especially DR and DQ, strongly co-occurred, attributing TCR associations to individual alleles was difficult. A further reported finding was that TCR beta sequences accurately predicted the HLA-A and HLA-B alleles for most subjects in the first cohort. Because counts were too low, more than 15 rarely observed V segments, including chromosome 9 orphons, were left out of the earlier analysis of a few hundred of the donors. V-gene and J-gene trimming of TCR beta chains was associated with a missense DCLRE1C variant in a later genetic analysis, and the association was replicated in an independent cohort. Compared with equally common non-associated chains, HLA-associated TCR beta chains in a later analysis were more clonally expanded and had lower generation probabilities. Because some donors lacked HLA typing at each locus, the association tests relied only on the typed subset. Correlated functional status among segregating V segments might reflect linkage disequilibrium, but an unknown experimental factor could not be ruled out. A group of highly shared sequence variants was considered likely to be a technical artifact of the sequencing pipeline. A later analysis reported that several top co-occurrence clusters appeared linked to parvovirus B19, influenza, CMV and Epstein-Barr virus. Some IMGT-functional V segments, including TRBV6-2 and TRBV6-3, could not be told apart with the 87-base-pair reads, so those segments were excluded. For the cohort, immune exposure information was limited to CMV serostatus. A total of fewer than 200 TCR beta chains were listed by the study as associated with cytomegalovirus. Roughly uniform sequencing depth across donors was assumed in presence/absence analyses, although this assumption may not hold. In vitro tests confirmed that a few of the cytomegalovirus-associated TCR beta chains recognize cytomegalovirus antigens. Specific HLA alleles were associated with some 15,000 TCR beta sequences at a false discovery rate of 0.05 in a later analysis. The classifier was reported to diagnose cytomegalovirus status with high specificity and sensitivity in both the original and validation cohorts. In a later analysis, TCR association rates were found to vary across HLA loci, with the most associated TCRs seen for DRB1 alleles and the fewest for HLA-C alleles. In a later genetic analysis, fewer N-insertions in productive TCRs were reported among donors in an Asian-associated ancestry cluster than the approximately 710-donor mean. The authors suggested that the approach could potentially be generalized to other disease states and immunological phenotypes.

The receptor was isolated from a middle-aged man in good health and CMV-seronegative. Sequencing used PBMCs. The chain couples TRBV9 to TRBJ1-2; a confident D gene designation cannot be given. The CDR3 has the sequence CASSVALGSFNGYTF. The nucleotides read TGTGCCAGCAGCGTAGCGTTGGGCAGTTTTAATGGCTACACCTTC.